This T cell receptor (beta chain) came from a study of graft-versus-host responses after intestinal transplantation (dated by TCRdb to 2020 to 2023). With regard to the full study: The transplants that recipients received were multivisceral, liver-intestinal, or isolated intestinal. Donor T cell macrochimerism was defined as a peak of at least 4% donor T cells among recipient peripheral blood mononuclear cells. Every recipient was given anti-thymocyte globulin induction, followed by approximately three years of maintenance tacrolimus and steroids. Graft-versus-host and host-versus-graft alloreactive T cell clones were tracked in the graft, circulation and bone marrow after intestinal transplantation using bulk TCR-beta CDR3 sequencing. Alloreactive clones were identified by sequencing pre-transplant mixed lymphocyte reaction products and comparing these products with unstimulated pre-transplant donor and recipient T cells. Of the roughly 25 intestinal transplant recipients enrolled in the cohort, one of whom was a retransplant, a few patients without pretransplant specimens were excluded. Instead of going to the commercial service, samples from a few later patients were sequenced in-house on an Illumina MiSeq and processed with MiXCR. On the study overall, not on this receptor specifically: The relatively low number and heterogeneity of intestinal transplant patients limited the conclusions. GvH clones were detected in recipient bone marrow, and some appeared earlier in ileal mucosa or blood, consistent with an intestinal mucosal origin. In the allografts of patients with donor T cell macrochimerism, GvH to HvG T cell clonal ratios were high. Peak levels of circulating GvH clones were associated with declines in HvG clones early after transplant.

Trimming removed 4 bases from V and 9 bases from J; the gene matches leave 11 bases unexplained. The CDR3 measures 15 amino acids from cysteine to phenylalanine. Of the read, only the CDR3 DNA is kept; its 45 bases are in frame from base 1. Based on the germline V gene, the CDR1 and CDR2 sequences are MNHEY and SVGAGI. Of note for this clone: Its antigen remains undetermined. Base qualities are missing; no much larger clone stands one base away.

The time point label of this sample denotes: cells obtained before transplantation from donor or recipient. CD3+CD4+ and CD3+CD8+ populations were FACS-sorted from unstimulated pre-transplant donor and recipient cells taken from spleen or lymph nodes. The library was produced with the immunoSEQ multiplex PCR assay. For most patients, genomic DNA was isolated using the Qiagen DNeasy Blood and Tissue Kit and was shipped frozen to Adaptive Biotechnologies for TCR sequencing. Adaptive Biotechnologies carried out high-throughput TCR-beta CDR3 sequencing of genomic DNA for most patients. The published analysis was carried out like this. Adaptive's ImmunoSEQ software was the source of the TCR sequencing data for 15 to 20 patients, while three other patients were processed with MiXCR and VDJtools. To correct CD4 versus CD8 sorting errors, any sequence found in both subsets at a frequency ratio below 5:1 was removed. CDR3 nucleotide sequences shared between donor and recipient were removed because the origin of such sequences could not be assigned. To count as alloreactive, a clone needed at least 2-fold expansion over unstimulated cells and a minimum CFSE-low frequency of 0.002% (template counts) or 0.001% (read counts). A clone was considered mappable if detected in the sequenced pre-transplant spleen, lymph node, or MLR CFSE-low populations of the donor or recipient. The cumulative frequency of alloreactive clones was calculated as a percentage of all sequences, weighted by copy number. TCRdb provides this immuneACCESS table in a form limited to in-frame rearrangements. Some clones are lacking; in checked studies, under half of them reflect an unresolved V gene, and why the rest are absent is not known. The D gene and trimming were derived from the DNA, and the V and J assignments and clone size from that table. This sample comprises roughly 77,000 clones, roughly 90% of them detected only once. 2.5% of the sample lies in the top ten.

The TCR comes from a human donor who received an intestinal transplant. The chain was built from TRBV6-5 and TRBJ2-2; 7 bases in between match TRBD2. The sample in question was unstimulated CD8+ T cells sorted from spleen or lymph node cells, obtained before intestinal transplant. DNA sequence: TGTGCCAGCAGTTCGTGGCGGGAGAAAGAGTGGGAGCTGTTTTTT. It is translated as CASSSWREKEWELFF.